The next 11 T cell receptor beta chains were all read from a single sample in a study of cytomegalovirus exposure and HLA in healthy donors. PCR employed 60 Vbeta and 13 Jbeta primers. Data came from immunoSEQ multiplex PCR; TCRdb stores just in-frame clones and leaves some out. Of roughly 100,000 clones in the sample, 65% to 80% were seen once. The sequencing input was PBMCs. These receptors all come from a female donor in good health and CMV-seropositive.

The rearrangement uses TRBV5-5 and TRBJ1-4, with 8 bases lining up with TRBD1. Looked up from germline, CDR1 is SGHKS and CDR2 is YYEKEE (reference sequence). The junction had 1 base not matched to a gene; V was cut back by 1 base and J by 5 bases. This CDR3 region has 14 residues. Here the CDR3 reads CASSLTGGNEKLFF. In nucleotides, the CDR3 is TGTGCCAGCAGCTTGACAGGGGGGAATGAAAAACTGTTTTTT.

The chain combines TRBV28 with TRBJ2-1; a possible D gene is TRBD2 (6 bases). The V end lost 5 bases, the J end lost 8 bases, and 16 bases lay between the germline ends. This CDR3 contains 14 residues. CDR1 is MDHEN, CDR2 SYDVKM, per germline. The chain's CDR3 is CASSTSPRDYEQFF. The CDR3 DNA follows: TGTGCCAGCAGTACGAGCCCCCGGGACTATGAGCAGTTCTTC.

The chain joins TRBV5-1 to TRBJ1-1; tentative D call: TRBD1 (6 bases). Germline-derived CDR1 and CDR2 are SGHRS and YFSETQ. V was shortened by 5 bases and J by 5 bases, with 13 bases between the two germline ends. This CDR3 is built from 13 residues. For the CDR3, the DNA is TGCGCCAGCAGGTTGCAGGGGCGAACTGAAGCTTTCTTT. This sequence encodes CASRLQGRTEAFF.

The rearrangement links TRBV27 to TRBJ2-7; 12 bases agree with TRBD2. Trimming at V came to 0 bases and at J to 5 bases, leaving 2 bases not matched to a gene. Germline values: CDR1 MNHEY, CDR2 SMNVEV (reference sequence). The CDR3 sequence is 15 residues long. CDR3 in amino acids: CASSLSTSGSHEQYF. The CDR3 region has the DNA TGTGCCAGCAGTTTATCGACTAGCGGGAGTCACGAGCAGTACTTC.

This clone was detected a few times. The chain has TRBV5-4 and TRBJ1-2; 7 positions agree with TRBD1. The CDR3 contains 15 residues. J lost 0 bases, V lost 6 bases, and 8 bases had no gene match. Germline V gives CDR1 SGHNT, CDR2 YYREEE (reference sequence). The CDR3 DNA sequence: TGTGCCAGCACCCGAAGAGGGGGCGCTAACTATGGCTACACCTTC. Protein product: CASTRRGGANYGYTF. Drawing the rest from reference TRBV5-4 and TRBJ1-2, the complete variable domain is ETGVTQSPTHLIKTRGQQVTLRCSSQSGHNTVSWYQQALGQGPQFIFQYYREEENGRGNFPPRFSGLQFPNYSSELNVNALELDDSALYLCASTRRGGANYGYTFGSGTRLTVV.

This rearrangement joins TRBV30 to TRBJ2-1; 8 bases line up with TRBD2. This CDR3 spans 11 amino acids. Germline CDR1 reads GTSNPN; CDR2 reads SVGIG (reference sequence). V shed 2 bases, J shed 14 bases, and the junction held 5 bases outside the gene matches. CDR3 sequence reads: CAWSLGGGKFF. DNA of the CDR3: TGTGCCTGGAGTCTCGGGGGGGGGAAGTTCTTC.

The V call is TRBV5-1, the J call TRBJ2-1; possibly TRBD1 for D (5 bases). The CDR3 spans 16 residues. Germline CDR1 and CDR2: SGHRS and YFSETQ. V lost 1 base, J lost 8 bases, and 19 bases lay in between. The CDR3 here is CASSLRPQAQGDEQFF. CDR3 bases: TGCGCCAGCAGCTTGAGGCCCCAGGCCCAAGGGGATGAGCAGTTCTTC. Filled out from reference TRBV5-1 and TRBJ2-1, the complete variable domain reads KAGVTQTPRYLIKTRGQQVTLSCSPISGHRSVSWYQQTPGQGLQFLFEYFSETQRNKGNFPGRFSGRQFSNSRSEMNVSTLELGDSALYLCASSLRPQAQGDEQFFGPGTRLTVL.

This chain connects TRBV28 to TRBJ2-5; tentative D call: TRBD2 (6 bases). The CDR3 is made up of 14 amino acids. The germline gives CDR1 MDHEN, CDR2 SYDVKM. Trimming cost V 6 bases and J 4 bases, with 15 bases left between them. The DNA for the CDR3 is TGTGCCAGCAGCCGCCTGACTAGGGCAGAGACCCAGTACTTC. It codes for CASSRLTRAETQYF.

This clone has only one observation. The V and J genes are TRBV5-1 and TRBJ2-7, with 8 bases that match TRBD1. There are 22 residues in the CDR3. CDR1 and CDR2 (germline): SGHRS, YFSETQ. The trim removed 4 bases at V and 5 bases at J, leaving 32 bases unmatched. Here the CDR3 reads CASSLRTGSTSSSGFRVNEQYF. The CDR3 DNA reads TGCGCCAGCAGCCTGCGGACAGGGTCAACGAGCAGTTCTGGTTTCAGGGTCAACGAGCAGTACTTC.

This rearrangement joins TRBV13 to TRBJ2-3, with 9 bases identical to TRBD2. Trimming cost V 5 bases and J 0 bases; bases outside gene matches: 30. This CDR3 contains 24 residues. Germline CDR1 is PRHDT and CDR2 is FYEKMQ (reference sequence). CDR3 loop: CASSTIARTSVILGAQTSTDTQYF. DNA for the CDR3: TGTGCCAGCAGCACAATAGCTCGGACTAGCGTTATTCTGGGGGCTCAGACTAGCACAGATACGCAGTATTTT.

This chain uses TRBV7-3 with TRBJ2-1, with 11 bases matching TRBD2. Per the germline V gene, CDR1 is SGHTA and CDR2 is FQGTGA. The length of the CDR3 is 15 residues. V dropped 6 bases and J dropped 2; count of bases not matched to a gene: 3. The CDR3 coding sequence is TGTGCCAGCAGTACTAGCGGGAGAACCTACAATGAGCAGTTCTTC. Amino acids: CASSTSGRTYNEQFF. The whole variable domain, filled in from reference TRBV7-3 and TRBJ2-1, reads GAGVSQTPSNKVTEKGKYVELRCDPISGHTALYWYRQSLGQGPEFLIYFQGTGAADDSGLPNDRFFAVRPEGSVSTLKIQRTERGDSAVYLCASSTSGRTYNEQFFGPGTRLTVL.